The source of this T cell receptor beta chain is a study of T cells after yellow fever vaccination. In the study overall: Low-cell-number fractions underwent preparation using SMART-Seq v4 Ultra Low Input.

The TCR cDNA carried a universal primer site and UMIs from 5'RACE template switching. TCRdb reprocessed the 5' RACE reads with MiXCR, giving one entry per CDR3 protein. Of under 500,000 distinct CDR3 sequences listed, around 20% are singletons. CDR3 length: 16 residues. Trimming left V 2 bases short and J 1 base short, with 11 bases between. Germline V lookup: CDR1 SGHTA, CDR2 FQGTGA. Comments on this clonotype: Its antigen is still unknown.

Whole-study results and caveats: Secondary responses were weaker yet peaked faster, day 5 versus 15. Few clonotypes appeared in both CD4 and CD8 compartments.

The TCR was taken from a young man who received the YFV17D yellow fever vaccine. The V gene is TRBV7-3, the J gene TRBJ2-2, with D unclear. Sequences were derived from PBMCs, sampled before the yellow fever booster vaccination. This chain's CDR3 is CASSLPAEQNTGELFF. CDR3 sequence (DNA): TGTGCCAGCAGCTTACCCGCCGAGCAGAACACCGGGGAGCTGTTTTTT.